This is a list of T cell receptor beta chains from one sample in a study of T cell responses to AZD1222 COVID-19 vaccine. Clones were sequenced by immunoSEQ multiplex PCR, and TCRdb holds only the in-frame ones, with some missing. The sample consists of 180,000 or so clones, around 94% of them appearing once. Sequencing used peripheral blood, obtained on day 0 of AZD1222 vaccination. Receptors originate from an adult in good health. The CDR3 runs from the conserved cysteine through the conserved F or W. D genes are given only for firm matches. Only some rows state a clone size, as once, few, many or a class for expanded clones.

abundance | d_gene | j_gene | v_gene | CDR3nt | CDR3aa
once | - | TRBJ1-1 | TRBV2 | TGTGCCAGCAGAGACCCGTTGGGTGAAGCTTTCTTT | CASRDPLGEAFF
once | TRBD1 | TRBJ2-2 | TRBV5-1 | TGCGCCAGCAGCTTTCGGACAGGGGACACCATGAACACCGGGGAGCTGTTTTTT | CASSFRTGDTMNTGELFF
- | - | TRBJ2-7 | TRBV7-9 | TGTGCCAGCAGCCTGACGGCCTTTGGGTACGAGCAGTACTTC | CASSLTAFGYEQYF
- | TRBD1 | TRBJ1-2 | TRBV30 | TGTGCCAGCTCCAGGACAGGGGGCGCAGGCGGCTACACCTTC | CASSRTGGAGGYTF
- | - | TRBJ1-1 | TRBV18 | TGTGCCAGCTCACCACGGTCGTTGGACAGCCCCTCCACTGAAGCTTTCTTT | CASSPRSLDSPSTEAFF
- | - | TRBJ1-1 | TRBV5-4 | TGTGCCAGCAGCCCGACAGGTCTGAACACTGAAGCTTTCTTT | CASSPTGLNTEAFF
- | TRBD2 | TRBJ2-1 | TRBV5-1 | TGCGCCAGCAGCTCCTTACCAGGGACTAGCGGGACGAAAGGTGGGGAGCAGTTCTTC | CASSSLPGTSGTKGGEQFF
- | TRBD1 | TRBJ1-5 | TRBV6-5 | TGTGCCAGCCTTGGACAGGGAGCTAATCAGCCCCAGCATTTT | CASLGQGANQPQHF
- | - | TRBJ1-5 | TRBV5-4 | TGTGCCAGCAGCTTGACGAAGGCTACCAACGATCAGCCCCAGCATTTT | CASSLTKATNDQPQHF
- | TRBD1 | TRBJ1-4 | TRBV6-5 | TGTGCCAGCAGTCCCCGGGACAGGGGACGTGAAAAACTGTTTTTT | CASSPRDRGREKLFF
- | - | TRBJ1-1 | TRBV18 | TGTGCCAGCTCCGCCGGTGGGACTGAAGCTTTCTTT | CASSAGGTEAFF
- | TRBD2 | TRBJ2-3 | TRBV3-1/TRBV3-2 | TGTGCCAGCAGCCAATCCCTCGGACTAGCTACAGATACGCAGTATTTT | CASSQSLGLATDTQYF
- | - | TRBJ2-5 | TRBV5-4 | TGTGCCAGCAGCACCGGTGGCAGGGGAGGGGAGACCCAGTACTTC | CASSTGGRGGETQYF
- | TRBD1 | TRBJ1-4 | TRBV18 | TGTGCCAGCTCACCAACAGGGGTTCCTCGTGAAAAACTGTTTTTT | CASSPTGVPREKLFF
- | - | TRBJ1-1 | TRBV3-1/TRBV3-2 | TGTGCCAGCAGCCAAGGGACGAGAGCTGAAGCTTTCTTT | CASSQGTRAEAFF
- | TRBD1 | TRBJ1-1 | TRBV29-1 | TGCAGCGTCCGACAGGGCTACACTGAAGCTTTCTTT | CSVRQGYTEAFF
- | - | TRBJ2-1 | TRBV5-1 | TGCGCCAGCAGCTTAGCGGGTCAGGGGCCCTACAATGAGCAGTTCTTC | CASSLAGQGPYNEQFF
- | - | TRBJ2-1 | TRBV20-1 | TGCAGTGCTGCCCTTTACAATGAGCAGTTCTTC | CSAALYNEQFF
- | TRBD1 | TRBJ2-7 | TRBV5-1 | TGCGCCAGCAGTGGTTCTCCCGCGGGACAGGGCCTTTACGAGCAGTACTTC | CASSGSPAGQGLYEQYF
- | - | TRBJ2-5 | TRBV28 | TGTGCCAGCAGCGGGGGATTGGAGACCCAGTACTTC | CASSGGLETQYF
- | TRBD2 | TRBJ2-1 | TRBV19 | TGTGCCAGTAGCCTCCTAGCGGGAGGGCCGGGTGAGCAGTTCTTC | CASSLLAGGPGEQFF
- | - | TRBJ2-7 | TRBV19 | TGTGCCAGTAGTTACGCGGAGGGATACGAGCAGTACTTC | CASSYAEGYEQYF
- | - | TRBJ2-7 | TRBV2 | TGTGCCAGCAGTCGGGACTGGAGCTCCTACGAGCAGTACTTC | CASSRDWSSYEQYF
- | - | TRBJ2-1 | TRBV7-9 | TGTGCCAGCAGCCCAGGGGGGCTAGCTGCCTACAATGAGCAGTTCTTC | CASSPGGLAAYNEQFF
- | - | TRBJ2-3 | TRBV5-1 | TGCGCCAGCAGTCATACAGGCCCAGATACGCAGTATTTT | CASSHTGPDTQYF
- | - | TRBJ2-7 | TRBV7-2 | TGTGCCAGCAGGCGGGGTTACGAGCAGTACTTC | CASRRGYEQYF
once | - | TRBJ1-1 | TRBV18 | TGTGCCAGCTCACCTCCACATGTTACGAACACTGAAGCTTTCTTT | CASSPPHVTNTEAFF
- | - | TRBJ2-1 | TRBV21-1 | TGTGCCAGCAGCAAGGGACTAGCGGAGGGGGACAATGAGCAGTTCTTC | CASSKGLAEGDNEQFF
- | - | TRBJ1-6 | TRBV23-1 | TGCGCCAGCAGACGAAAAACTCCCTCACCCCTCCACTTT | CASRRKTPSPLHF
- | TRBD1 | TRBJ1-1 | TRBV18 | TGTGCCAGCTCACCAAACAGGGGGAACACTGAAGCTTTCTTT | CASSPNRGNTEAFF
- | - | TRBJ1-2 | TRBV5-1 | TGCGCCAGCAGCCCAGGCGCGGGGGGGAGAGACGGCTACACCTTC | CASSPGAGGRDGYTF
- | TRBD1 | TRBJ1-5 | TRBV19 | TGTGCCAGTAGTATACCGGGACAGGCTAATCAGCCCCAGCATTTT | CASSIPGQANQPQHF
- | - | TRBJ1-1 | TRBV2 | TGTGCCAGCGGCCGGGGGGGAGCCGATCACACTGAAGCTTTCTTT | CASGRGGADHTEAFF